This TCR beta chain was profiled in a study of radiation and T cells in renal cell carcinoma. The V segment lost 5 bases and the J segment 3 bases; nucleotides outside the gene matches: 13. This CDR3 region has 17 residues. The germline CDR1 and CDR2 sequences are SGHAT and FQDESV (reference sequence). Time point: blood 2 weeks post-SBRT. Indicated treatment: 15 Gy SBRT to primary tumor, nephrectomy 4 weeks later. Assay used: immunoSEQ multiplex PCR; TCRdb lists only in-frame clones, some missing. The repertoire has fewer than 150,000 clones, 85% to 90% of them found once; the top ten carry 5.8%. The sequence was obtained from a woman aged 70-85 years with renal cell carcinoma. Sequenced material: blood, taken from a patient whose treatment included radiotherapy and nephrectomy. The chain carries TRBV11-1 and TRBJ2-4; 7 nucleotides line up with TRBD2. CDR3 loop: CASSLQAGVVGKNIQYF. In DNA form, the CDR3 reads TGTGCCAGCAGCCTTCAGGCGGGGGTCGTAGGCAAAAACATTCAGTACTTC. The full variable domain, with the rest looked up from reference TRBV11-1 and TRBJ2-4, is EAEVAQSPRYKITEKSQAVAFWCDPISGHATLYWYRQILGQGPELLVQFQDESVVDDSQLPKDRFSAERLKGVDSTLKIQPAELGDSAMYLCASSLQAGVVGKNIQYFGAGTRLSVL.